This T cell receptor (beta chain) comes out of a study of blood T cell repertoires in COVID-19. Study at large: PBMCs, B-cell-depleted T cells, or T cells were the source of the cDNA or gDNA that made up the material.

CDR3 length equals 15 residues. With 5 bases clipped from V and 8 bases from J, the junction kept 6 bases outside the gene matches. In germline, CDR1 is SGHTA, CDR2 FQGTGA. Per the original methods: The assay estimated nucleated cells by amplifying reference gene primers. Only in-frame clones appear in the TCRdb table, and some are missing; sequencing was by immunoSEQ multiplex PCR. The D gene and trimming were derived from the DNA, and the V and J assignments and clone size from that table. The data contain more than 400,000 clones, approximately 85% of them seen just once; the ten biggest clones take up under 4%. A single count supports this clone. This sample includes further DNA sequences coding for the same CDR3.

The rearrangement uses TRBV7-3 and TRBJ2-1; the match to TRBD2 covers 13 bases. Sequencing was carried out using peripheral blood. This clonotype was sampled from a human donor in a cohort sampled during active COVID-19. DNA of the CDR3: TGTGCCAGCAGCCCCCGGACTAGCGGGAGTCATGAGCAGTTCTTC. This gives the protein CASSPRTSGSHEQFF.